Reported below is one T cell receptor beta chain. Its antigen is currently unknown. TCRdb processed the reads anew with MiXCR; each CDR3 protein has one entry. Of roughly 65,000 distinct CDR3 sequences listed, roughly 50% are singletons. Germline V gives CDR1 KGHDR, CDR2 SFDVKD. The length of the CDR3 is 14 residues. J gave up 0 bases and V 7 bases, and 2 bases lay outside the gene matches. This record belongs to a study of type 1 regulatory T cells. In the study overall: T-allo10 is an in vitro-generated, Tr1-enriched CD4 T cell product specific for alloantigen. Overall study findings and caveats: Compared with non-type 1 regulatory T cells, type 1 regulatory T cells showed a more restricted TCR repertoire.

This TCR was sampled from a human donor in good health. This chain links TRBV24-1 with TRBJ1-1, with TRBD1 matching 9 bases. Specimen: cultured non-Tr1 T cells, either the whole culture or a sorted T cell fraction (not recorded which). The CDR3 reads CATRGQGMNTEAFF. In DNA form, the CDR3 reads TGTGCCACCAGAGGACAGGGGATGAACACTGAAGCTTTCTTT.